This T cell receptor (beta chain) was found in a study of CD8 T cells in ankylosing spondylitis. Whole-study results and caveats: Matched ankylosing spondylitis synovial fluid reportedly contained a significantly enriched population of disease-linked clones. Those disease-linked clones were CD8+; they were also relatively rare in peripheral blood. Characteristic of ankylosing spondylitis blood, it appeared, was a TCR beta motif comprising roughly eight highly homologous variants.

Trimming took 0 bases from V and 7 from J, leaving 18 bases between them. The germline V gene has CDR1 LGHNA and CDR2 YSLEER. The CDR3 totals 16 residues. Quantitative 5'-RACE with molecular barcodes generated TCR beta libraries. TCRdb re-analysed the 5' RACE reads in MiXCR, keeping a single row per CDR3 protein. Of approximately 140,000 distinct CDR3 sequences detected, about 42% appear once; the ten largest clones hold about 15%. Comments on this clonotype: Its antigen is not identified.

Input material: synovial fluid, either unsorted or a sorted T cell fraction (not recorded which). This receptor was taken from a male donor with ankylosing spondylitis. The rearrangement joins TRBV4-3 to TRBJ1-1, with D possibly matching TRBD1 (6 bases). The CDR3 loop is CASSQDVDLGAGEAFF. The CDR3 coding sequence is TGCGCCAGCAGCCAAGATGTCGACCTGGGGGCAGGTGAAGCTTTCTTT.